These T cell receptor beta chains were read from a single sample in a study of blood T cells in healthy people across ages. TCRdb ran MiXCR on the 5' RACE reads and lists one entry per CDR3 protein. The data contain 600,000 to 800,000 distinct CDR3 sequences, 40% to 65% of them singletons. Sequences were obtained from blood. The receptor set was obtained from a woman older than 75 in good health. Each CDR3 is given with its conserved first and last residue. The order of the fields is J gene, clone size, V gene, D gene, CDR3 protein, CDR3 DNA. A D gene is named only where the DNA matches it firmly. Clone size is not always given. Where it is, it says once, few, many or a class for expanded clones.

j_gene: TRBJ1-2; abundance: .; v_gene: TRBV10-3; d_gene: .; CDR3aa: CAIRPGPPNYGYTF; CDR3nt: TGTGCCATCAGACCGGGACCCCCTAACTATGGCTACACCTTC
j_gene: TRBJ2-7; abundance: .; v_gene: TRBV6-2/TRBV6-3; d_gene: TRBD2; CDR3aa: CASSGGLAAYEQYF; CDR3nt: TGTGCCAGCAGTGGCGGACTAGCGGCCTACGAGCAGTACTTC
j_gene: TRBJ1-2; abundance: few; v_gene: TRBV3-1; d_gene: .; CDR3aa: CASSQLDGNYGYTF; CDR3nt: TGTGCCAGCAGCCAACTGGACGGAAACTATGGCTACACCTTC
j_gene: TRBJ2-1; abundance: .; v_gene: TRBV7-8; d_gene: TRBD2; CDR3aa: CASSLSLAGSGSYNEQFF; CDR3nt: TGTGCCAGCAGCCTATCTCTAGCGGGTTCAGGATCCTACAATGAGCAGTTCTTC
j_gene: TRBJ1-2; abundance: .; v_gene: TRBV20-1; d_gene: .; CDR3aa: CSAIPPGRANYGYTF; CDR3nt: TGCAGTGCTATCCCCCCGGGGCGAGCTAACTATGGCTACACCTTC
j_gene: TRBJ2-3; abundance: .; v_gene: TRBV15; d_gene: .; CDR3aa: CATSREVDTSTDTQYF; CDR3nt: TGTGCCACCAGCAGAGAAGTTGATACTAGCACAGATACGCAGTATTTT
j_gene: TRBJ1-4; abundance: many; v_gene: TRBV6-6; d_gene: TRBD1; CDR3aa: CASIHDRAYEKLFF; CDR3nt: TGTGCCAGCATCCACGACAGGGCGTACGAAAAACTGTTTTTT
j_gene: TRBJ2-5; abundance: .; v_gene: TRBV9; d_gene: TRBD2; CDR3aa: CASGVTGTSSEETQYF; CDR3nt: TGTGCCAGCGGCGTCACCGGGACTAGCTCCGAAGAGACCCAGTACTTC
j_gene: TRBJ2-7; abundance: .; v_gene: TRBV29-1; d_gene: TRBD1; CDR3aa: CSAERTGGSYEQYF; CDR3nt: TGCAGCGCCGAACGGACAGGCGGGTCCTACGAGCAGTACTTC
j_gene: TRBJ1-5; abundance: few; v_gene: TRBV3-1; d_gene: .; CDR3aa: CASSQEGGNAPIGSNQPQHF; CDR3nt: TGTGCCAGCAGCCAAGAAGGGGGGAATGCCCCGATAGGTAGCAATCAGCCCCAGCATTTT
j_gene: TRBJ2-1; abundance: many; v_gene: TRBV5-1; d_gene: TRBD1; CDR3aa: CASSSTGTGVNEQFF; CDR3nt: TGCGCCAGCAGCTCCACCGGGACAGGGGTGAATGAGCAGTTCTTC
j_gene: TRBJ2-3; abundance: many; v_gene: TRBV24-1; d_gene: TRBD2; CDR3aa: CATSDPGGSTDTQYF; CDR3nt: TGTGCCACCAGTGATCCGGGAGGGAGCACAGATACGCAGTATTTT
j_gene: TRBJ2-3; abundance: .; v_gene: TRBV7-9; d_gene: .; CDR3aa: CASSQASVRDTLQDTQYF; CDR3nt: TGTGCCAGCAGCCAAGCATCTGTTCGGGACACACTCCAGGATACGCAGTATTTT
j_gene: TRBJ1-6; abundance: .; v_gene: TRBV6-5; d_gene: .; CDR3aa: CASTNLDRNSPLHF; CDR3nt: TGTGCCAGCACCAACTTGGACAGAAATTCACCCCTCCACTTT
j_gene: TRBJ1-2; abundance: many; v_gene: TRBV20-1; d_gene: .; CDR3aa: CSASFGYTF; CDR3nt: TGCAGTGCTAGTTTCGGCTACACCTTC
j_gene: TRBJ2-1; abundance: many; v_gene: TRBV7-2; d_gene: TRBD2; CDR3aa: CASSLLLAGDAEQFF; CDR3nt: TGTGCCAGCAGCCTGCTCCTAGCGGGGGACGCTGAGCAGTTCTTC
j_gene: TRBJ2-3; abundance: many; v_gene: TRBV5-1; d_gene: .; CDR3aa: CASSSMVVTDTQYF; CDR3nt: TGCGCCAGCAGCTCTATGGTGGTTACAGATACGCAGTATTTT
j_gene: TRBJ1-2; abundance: many; v_gene: TRBV2; d_gene: TRBD1; CDR3aa: CATTTGGFYGYTF; CDR3nt: TGTGCCACCACGACAGGGGGCTTCTATGGCTACACCTTC
j_gene: TRBJ1-1; abundance: .; v_gene: TRBV18; d_gene: .; CDR3aa: CASSQDRNAEAFF; CDR3nt: TGTGCCAGCTCACAAGACAGGAACGCTGAAGCTTTCTTT
j_gene: TRBJ2-1; abundance: many; v_gene: TRBV29-1; d_gene: .; CDR3aa: CSSRGGTGGLADNNEQFF; CDR3nt: TGCAGCTCCCGGGGCGGGACAGGGGGACTAGCGGATAACAATGAGCAGTTCTTC
j_gene: TRBJ2-1; abundance: .; v_gene: TRBV24-1; d_gene: TRBD1; CDR3aa: CATSDNQGALGNEQFF; CDR3nt: TGTGCCACCAGTGACAATCAGGGGGCGTTGGGCAATGAGCAGTTCTTC
j_gene: TRBJ2-3; abundance: .; v_gene: TRBV20-1; d_gene: .; CDR3aa: CSARGIQPLTDTQYF; CDR3nt: TGCAGTGCTAGGGGGATCCAGCCGCTCACAGATACGCAGTATTTT
j_gene: TRBJ1-6; abundance: once; v_gene: TRBV6-6; d_gene: .; CDR3aa: CASSYGDSPLHF; CDR3nt: TGTGCCAGCAGTTACGGGGATTCACCCCTCCACTTT
j_gene: TRBJ2-3; abundance: .; v_gene: TRBV5-1; d_gene: TRBD2; CDR3aa: CASSRTGTSGTDTQYF; CDR3nt: TGCGCCAGCAGCCGGACCGGGACTAGCGGCACAGATACGCAGTATTTT
j_gene: TRBJ2-1; abundance: once; v_gene: TRBV3-1; d_gene: .; CDR3aa: CASSQTHEQFF; CDR3nt: TGTGCCAGCAGCCAGACACATGAGCAGTTCTTC
j_gene: TRBJ1-2; abundance: .; v_gene: TRBV20-1; d_gene: TRBD1; CDR3aa: CSTSAPGTGHYYGYTF; CDR3nt: TGCAGTACTTCAGCTCCCGGGACAGGTCATTACTATGGCTACACCTTC
j_gene: TRBJ1-1; abundance: .; v_gene: TRBV4-3; d_gene: .; CDR3aa: CASSQDVLLPREDTEAFF; CDR3nt: TGCGCCAGCAGCCAAGATGTATTGTTACCCCGGGAGGACACTGAAGCTTTCTTT
j_gene: TRBJ1-2; abundance: .; v_gene: TRBV7-9; d_gene: .; CDR3aa: CASSHGTPGRDGYTF; CDR3nt: TGTGCCAGCAGCCACGGGACACCAGGTAGAGATGGCTACACCTTC
j_gene: TRBJ2-5; abundance: few; v_gene: TRBV6-6; d_gene: .; CDR3aa: CASSYSAARWSEQYF; CDR3nt: TGTGCCAGCAGTTACTCAGCTGCTCGGTGGAGTGAGCAGTACTTC
j_gene: TRBJ2-7; abundance: .; v_gene: TRBV11-3; d_gene: .; CDR3aa: CASSPGTHYEQYF; CDR3nt: TGTGCCAGCAGCCCCGGGACCCACTACGAGCAGTACTTC
j_gene: TRBJ2-3; abundance: .; v_gene: TRBV12-3/TRBV12-4; d_gene: TRBD2; CDR3aa: CASRASGGTDTQYF; CDR3nt: TGTGCCAGCAGAGCAAGCGGGGGCACAGATACGCAGTATTTT
j_gene: TRBJ1-6; abundance: .; v_gene: TRBV28; d_gene: .; CDR3aa: CASSLRHLWSPLHF; CDR3nt: TGTGCCAGCAGTTTACGACACCTGTGGTCACCCCTCCACTTT
j_gene: TRBJ2-6; abundance: many; v_gene: TRBV18; d_gene: .; CDR3aa: CASSPTGANVLTF; CDR3nt: TGTGCCAGCAGCCCTACTGGGGCCAACGTCCTGACTTTC
j_gene: TRBJ2-7; abundance: few; v_gene: TRBV18; d_gene: TRBD1; CDR3aa: CASSPLYISRGLPYEQYF; CDR3nt: TGTGCCAGCTCACCGCTTTATATCAGTAGGGGGCTCCCCTACGAGCAGTACTTC
j_gene: TRBJ1-2; abundance: .; v_gene: TRBV6-4; d_gene: TRBD1; CDR3aa: CASSDGQANGYTF; CDR3nt: TGTGCCAGCAGTGACGGACAGGCAAATGGCTACACCTTC
j_gene: TRBJ1-6; abundance: .; v_gene: TRBV12-3/TRBV12-4; d_gene: TRBD1; CDR3aa: CASSLRTGVGSPLHF; CDR3nt: TGTGCCAGCAGTCTCCGGACAGGCGTCGGTTCACCCCTCCACTTT
j_gene: TRBJ1-1; abundance: .; v_gene: TRBV27; d_gene: TRBD1; CDR3aa: CASNRQGQGNTEAFF; CDR3nt: TGTGCCAGCAACCGTCAGGGACAGGGGAACACTGAAGCTTTCTTT
j_gene: TRBJ2-7; abundance: .; v_gene: TRBV4-1; d_gene: .; CDR3aa: CASSQVRQSSYEQYF; CDR3nt: TGCGCCAGCAGCCAAGTGCGACAGAGCTCCTACGAGCAGTACTTC
j_gene: TRBJ1-1; abundance: .; v_gene: TRBV4-2; d_gene: .; CDR3aa: CASSQDSGGTEVFF; CDR3nt: TGTGCCAGCAGCCAAGACTCGGGGGGCACTGAAGTTTTCTTT
j_gene: TRBJ2-5; abundance: many; v_gene: TRBV5-1; d_gene: TRBD2; CDR3aa: CASSWGTSLQETQYF; CDR3nt: TGCGCCAGCAGCTGGGGGACTAGCTTACAAGAGACCCAGTACTTC
j_gene: TRBJ2-7; abundance: .; v_gene: TRBV7-8; d_gene: TRBD1; CDR3aa: CASSVGTGYYEQYF; CDR3nt: TGTGCCAGCAGCGTAGGGACAGGGTACTACGAGCAGTACTTC
j_gene: TRBJ2-1; abundance: .; v_gene: TRBV7-9; d_gene: .; CDR3aa: CASSLPGLTYNEQFF; CDR3nt: TGTGCCAGCAGCTTACCGGGGTTAACCTACAATGAGCAGTTCTTC
j_gene: TRBJ2-7; abundance: once; v_gene: TRBV5-1; d_gene: TRBD2; CDR3aa: CASSWATSGGMDEQYF; CDR3nt: TGCGCCAGCAGCTGGGCGACTAGCGGGGGGATGGATGAGCAGTACTTC
j_gene: TRBJ2-7; abundance: many; v_gene: TRBV28; d_gene: .; CDR3aa: CASSRPPSYEQYF; CDR3nt: TGTGCCAGCAGTAGACCTCCTTCCTACGAGCAGTACTTC
j_gene: TRBJ2-3; abundance: many; v_gene: TRBV6-4; d_gene: .; CDR3aa: CASSVGDTDTQYF; CDR3nt: TGTGCCAGCAGTGTGGGGGACACAGATACGCAGTATTTT
j_gene: TRBJ2-3; abundance: .; v_gene: TRBV7-9; d_gene: .; CDR3aa: CASQGGPWDTQYF; CDR3nt: TGTGCCAGCCAGGGGGGGCCGTGGGATACGCAGTATTTT
j_gene: TRBJ2-5; abundance: .; v_gene: TRBV28; d_gene: TRBD1; CDR3aa: CASSFTGTGDETQYF; CDR3nt: TGTGCCAGCAGTTTCACCGGGACAGGGGATGAGACCCAGTACTTC
j_gene: TRBJ2-2; abundance: .; v_gene: TRBV5-1; d_gene: TRBD1; CDR3aa: CASSAGQGTAGELFF; CDR3nt: TGCGCCAGCAGCGCCGGACAGGGTACGGCCGGGGAGCTGTTTTTT
j_gene: TRBJ2-4; abundance: .; v_gene: TRBV11-2; d_gene: TRBD2; CDR3aa: CASSLVRAAAGEQYF; CDR3nt: TGTGCCAGCAGCTTAGTAAGGGCGGCAGCGGGGGAGCAGTACTTC
j_gene: TRBJ2-3; abundance: many; v_gene: TRBV15; d_gene: .; CDR3aa: CATSRDGADTQYF; CDR3nt: TGTGCCACCAGCAGAGACGGGGCAGATACGCAGTATTTT
j_gene: TRBJ2-3; abundance: .; v_gene: TRBV12-3/TRBV12-4; d_gene: .; CDR3aa: CASRGAVNEQYF; CDR3nt: TGTGCCAGCAGGGGGGCGGTAAATGAGCAGTATTTT
j_gene: TRBJ2-3; abundance: many; v_gene: TRBV27; d_gene: TRBD1; CDR3aa: CASNAPGTGTDTQYF; CDR3nt: TGTGCCAGCAATGCTCCCGGGACAGGCACAGATACGCAGTATTTT
j_gene: TRBJ2-1; abundance: .; v_gene: TRBV5-1; d_gene: .; CDR3aa: CASTGESSYNEQFF; CDR3nt: TGCGCCAGCACTGGAGAGAGCTCATACAATGAGCAGTTCTTC
j_gene: TRBJ2-7; abundance: many; v_gene: TRBV2; d_gene: .; CDR3aa: CASSEGPGTGYEQYF; CDR3nt: TGTGCCAGCAGTGAAGGGCCGGGAACCGGCTACGAGCAGTACTTC